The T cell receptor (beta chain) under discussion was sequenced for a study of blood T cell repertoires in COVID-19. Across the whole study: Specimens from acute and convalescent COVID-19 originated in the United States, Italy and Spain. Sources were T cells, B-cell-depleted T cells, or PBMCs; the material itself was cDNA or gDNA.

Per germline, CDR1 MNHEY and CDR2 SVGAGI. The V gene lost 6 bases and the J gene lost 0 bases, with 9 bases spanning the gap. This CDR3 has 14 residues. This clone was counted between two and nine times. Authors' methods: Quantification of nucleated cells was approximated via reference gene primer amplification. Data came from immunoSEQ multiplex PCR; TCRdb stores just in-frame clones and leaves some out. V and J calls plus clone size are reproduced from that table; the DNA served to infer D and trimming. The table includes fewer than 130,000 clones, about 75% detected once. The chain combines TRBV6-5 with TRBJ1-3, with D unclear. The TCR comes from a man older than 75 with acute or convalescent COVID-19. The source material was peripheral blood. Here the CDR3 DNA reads TGTGCCAGCAGGGAGGGCCTCTCTGGAAACACCATATATTTT. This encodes CASREGLSGNTIYF.